What follows are 9 T cell receptor beta chains derived from one specimen sequenced in a study of T cells after yellow fever vaccination (dated by TCRdb to between 2018 and 2021). The library was made by 5' RACE. Instrument on record: Illumina HiSeq 2500. In-frame beta chains were kept once TCRdb had trimmed the public reads at Q25 with fastp and called clones with MiXCR. Every distinct CDR3 protein forms one entry, paired with its most common genes and DNA. The sample contains about 69,000 distinct CDR3 sequences, 5.9% of them found a single time. Of the sample, over 2% falls within the top ten clones. The label giving this sample's treatment or condition can be read as: live attenuated yellow fever vaccine strain. The sequencing here drew on CD4+ T cells sorted from PBMCs, taken around 16 days after the first yellow fever vaccination. The receptors originated from a man aged 18 to 30 who received the YFV17D yellow fever vaccine.

The table lists this clonotype with many counts. The rearrangement uses TRBV18 and TRBJ1-1; possibly TRBD1 for D (6 bases). The CDR3 has 15 amino acids. Trimming pared 3 bases from V and 0 bases from J, leaving 11 bases between. The germline V gene encodes CDR1 KGHSH and CDR2 LQKENI. The CDR3, as DNA: TGTGCCAGCTCACCCTGGGGGGCGTTGAACACTGAAGCTTTCTTT. This translates into CASSPWGALNTEAFF.

This clonotype showed up many times. The chain uses TRBV6-5 and TRBJ1-3, with D perhaps matching TRBD1 (5 bases). Trimming pared 7 bases from V and 0 bases from J, leaving 13 bases between. Germline assignment: CDR1 MNHEY and CDR2 SVGAGI. The CDR3 spans 15 residues. CDR3 loop: CASKTLQGSGNTIYF. DNA for the CDR3: TGTGCCAGCAAAACTCTCCAGGGCTCTGGAAACACCATATATTTT.

The table lists this clonotype with many counts. This sequence joins TRBV5-5 and TRBJ2-2; tentatively, D is TRBD2 (6 bases). Germline lookup yields CDR1 SGHKS and CDR2 YYEKEE (reference sequence). V was trimmed by 4 bases and J by 5 bases, leaving 12 bases between them. This CDR3 spans 14 amino acids. Written as DNA, the CDR3 is TGTGCCAGCAGCCCAACGGGGACTACCGGGGAGCTGTTTTTT. This codes for CASSPTGTTGELFF. Based on the CDR3 plus reference TRBV5-5 and TRBJ2-2, the full variable domain is DAGVTQSPTHLIKTRGQQVTLRCSPISGHKSVSWYQQVLGQGPQFIFQYYEKEERGRGNFPDRFSARQFPNYSSELNVNALLLGDSALYLCASSPTGTTGELFFGEGSRLTVL.

This clonotype was counted many times. The V call is TRBV18, the J call TRBJ2-3, with unresolved D. The CDR3 covers 15 residues. Trimming cost V 0 bases and J 2 bases, with 9 bases left between them. CDR1 and CDR2 (germline): KGHSH, LQKENI. CDR3 nucleotide sequence: TGTGCCAGCTCACCACCCCCAACTAACACAGATACGCAGTATTTT. As protein: CASSPPPTNTDTQYF. Looking up the rest from reference TRBV18 and TRBJ2-3 gives the full variable domain: NAGVMQNPRHLVRRRGQEARLRCSPMKGHSHVYWYRQLPEEGLKFMVYLQKENIIDESGMPKERFSAEFPKEGPSILRIQQVVRGDSAAYFCASSPPPTNTDTQYFGPGTRLTVL.

This clonotype was detected many times. The V and J genes are TRBV6-2 or TRBV6-3 and TRBJ2-5; the match to TRBD1 covers 8 bases. Trimming at V came to 4 bases and at J to 3 bases, leaving 7 bases not matched to a gene. The CDR3 consists of 15 residues. The germline CDR1 and CDR2 sequences are MNHEY and SVGEGT. The CDR3 sequence: CASSFGGTGEETQYF. The CDR3 region has the DNA TGTGCCAGCAGTTTTGGCGGGACAGGCGAAGAGACCCAGTACTTC.

Many counts were recorded for this clonotype. The chain combines TRBV6-1 with TRBJ1-6, with D uncertain. Germline CDR1 and CDR2: MNHNS and SASEGT. Deletions cut 3 bases from V and 11 bases from J, with 14 bases between. CDR3 length equals 14 residues. CDR3 nucleotide sequence: TGTGCCAGCAGTGAGCCGGGCCTCGGGACACCCCTCCACTTT. This translates into CASSEPGLGTPLHF.

This clonotype was detected many times. The chain couples TRBV5-1 to TRBJ1-2; no clear D. Trimming removed 1 base from V and 4 bases from J, with 5 bases in between. CDR1 is SGHRS and CDR2 is YFSETQ in the germline V gene. This CDR3 spans 12 amino acids. The CDR3 DNA reads TGCGCCAGCAGCTTGACTTTCTATGGCTACACCTTC. Its protein is CASSLTFYGYTF.

This clonotype has a count of ten or more. The V gene is TRBV7-2, the J gene TRBJ1-1, with no clear D. This CDR3 is 12 amino acids long. CDR1 and CDR2 (germline): SGHTA, FQGNSA. Trimming removed 4 bases at V and 8 bases at J, with 11 bases between. CDR3: CASSYPGREAFF. The DNA of the CDR3 is TGTGCCAGCAGCTATCCGGGCAGGGAAGCTTTCTTT.

In its sample, this clonotype was seen many times. The chain has TRBV20-1 and TRBJ1-1; D might be TRBD1 (6 bases). The CDR3 length is 14 residues. V lost 6 bases to trimming and J lost 6 bases, with 20 bases between them. Germline-derived CDR1 and CDR2 are DFQATT and SNEGSKA (reference sequence). The CDR3 sequence is CSALLPGGFAEAFF. The CDR3 DNA reads as TGCAGTGCACTTCTGCCGGGGGGCTTCGCTGAAGCTTTCTTT.